This T cell receptor (beta chain) emerged from a study of OX40 agonist ivuxolimab in advanced cancers. Study details: An anti-OX40 (CD134) antibody with agonistic activity, ivuxolimab, was administered to patients. Overall study results and limits: People who partly responded at 0.1-3.0 mg/kg had some of the least clonal expansion seen. Expanded clones tended on average to be more numerous among CD8+ T cells than CD4+.

Produced via immunoSEQ multiplex PCR; TCRdb's table is partial and in-frame only. This sample carries roughly 80,000 clones, around four fifths of them seen once, and the ten largest clones take 0.76%. On this clone: Its target is unknown.

There are 17 residues in the CDR3. Unmatched junction bases numbered 9, after V lost 1 base and J lost 1 base. Germline V gene lookup returns CDR1 ENHRY and CDR2 SYGVKD. The source is an adult with an advanced solid tumor such as melanoma, head and neck, liver or kidney cancer. The sample here was CD4+ or CD8+ T cells sorted from blood, taken in a trial of the OX40 agonist ivuxolimab. V gene TRBV10-3 combines with J gene TRBJ2-7, with TRBD1 matching over 8 bases. CDR3 DNA: TGTGCCATCAGTGAGTACGTGGACAGGGAGAGATCCTACGAGCAGTACTTC. It encodes CAISEYVDRERSYEQYF.